Presented here are 6 T cell receptor beta chains from one specimen sequenced in a study of blood T cell repertoires in COVID-19 (dated by TCRdb to between 2020 and 2021). Libraries were made using the immunoSEQ multiplex PCR assay. Here the immuneACCESS table is served through TCRdb, limited to in-frame sequences with V and J called. Missing clones are a known gap in these copies; in checked studies unresolved V genes cover under half, and the rest lacks a known reason. The sample contains 310,000 or so clones, 80% to 90% of them found a single time. The ten largest clones take up around 10% of the sample. Sequenced: PBMCs or T cells enriched from blood (not recorded which). The receptors originated from a woman aged 18-29 years who had recovered from COVID-19.

The chain links TRBV28 to TRBJ1-4; D possibly corresponds to TRBD1 (5 bases). Germline CDR1 MDHEN, CDR2 SYDVKM. The ends were cut back, 10 bases at V and 3 bases at J, with 15 bases in the middle. This CDR3 comprises 14 residues. The DNA for the CDR3 is TGTGCCACCCCGCGGGGCGACGCTAATGAAAAACTGTTTTTT. Translated, it gives CATPRGDANEKLFF.

The chain recombines TRBV28 with TRBJ1-3, with 8 bases identical to TRBD1. There are 16 residues in the CDR3. V lost 3 bases and J lost 4; bases outside the gene matches: 8. In germline, CDR1 is MDHEN, CDR2 SYDVKM. CDR3 nucleotide sequence: TGTGCCAGCAGTTTCATCCAGGGGGCATCGGGAAACACCATATATTTT. Protein: CASSFIQGASGNTIYF.

This chain links TRBV28 with TRBJ1-2; maybe TRBD1 (5 bases). The ends were cut back, 7 bases at V and 0 bases at J, with 6 bases in the middle. The CDR3 extends over 12 amino acids. The germline gives CDR1 MDHEN, CDR2 SYDVKM. This CDR3 is CASKGTNYGYTF. CDR3 DNA: TGTGCCAGCAAGGGGACTAACTATGGCTACACCTTC.

This clone showed up just a few times. V and J are TRBV5-6 and TRBJ2-3, with 7 bases fitting TRBD2. The J segment lost 5 bases and the V segment lost 0 bases, leaving 6 bases of the junction unmatched. Germline V gene data show CDR1 as SGHDT and CDR2 as YYEEEE. The CDR3 totals 15 residues. CDR3: CASSLGLAGGDTQYF. CDR3 bases: TGTGCCAGCAGCTTGGGACTAGCTGGAGGAGATACGCAGTATTTT.

This chain uses TRBV10-3 with TRBJ2-5; the D is unclear. Trimming stripped 2 bases from V and 2 bases from J, with 15 bases between. The CDR3 contains 16 residues. The germline gives CDR1 ENHRY, CDR2 SYGVKD. For the CDR3, the DNA is TGTGCCATCAGTGAGAGAAATGGCGCGGCTCAAGAGACCCAGTACTTC. Its translation is CAISERNGAAQETQYF.

The chain combines TRBV9 with TRBJ1-6, with D possibly being TRBD1 (5 bases). CDR1 and CDR2 from the germline V gene are SGDLS and YYNGEE. This CDR3 is built from 15 residues. Trimming took off 2 bases at V and 7 bases at J, with 13 bases between the two ends. The CDR3 coding sequence is TGTGCCAGCAGCGTTCAGACAGAATCGAATTCACCCCTCCACTTT. Its translation: CASSVQTESNSPLHF.